This T cell receptor beta chain came from a study of beta chain features in type 1 diabetes. Whole-study results and caveats: Type 1 diabetes patients had moderately but significantly shorter TCRB CDR3s in all four CD4+ subsets.

Of the isolated RNA, all was reverse transcribed, and so the sequenced material was expressed TCRB transcripts. TCRdb's table, derived via immunoSEQ multiplex PCR, lists solely in-frame clones and lacks some. The sample contains 600,000 to 700,000 clones, around 12% of which appear only once. As regards this clone: The antigen is not known.

V lost 4 bases and J lost 1; bases outside the gene matches: 12. The CDR3 covers 17 residues. CDR1 is SGHKS, CDR2 YYEKEE, per germline (reference sequence). This receptor was obtained from a man aged 25-45 years with type 1 diabetes. The sample taken for sequencing was naive CD4+ T cells from blood. The rearrangement uses TRBV5-5 and TRBJ2-3, with 7 positions matching TRBD2. CDR3 sequence: CASSPPLGSGGTDTQYF. Written as DNA, the CDR3 is TGTGCCAGCAGCCCGCCCTTAGGAAGCGGGGGCACAGATACGCAGTATTTT.